The entry below gives a single T cell receptor (beta chain) sequence along with its context. The sample contains more than one DNA sequence encoding this CDR3. The data were obtained in a study of T cells in narcolepsy. Repertoires were generated with immunoSEQ multiplex PCR, while TCRdb's copy carries only in-frame clones and drops some. The profile shows 25,000 to 30,000 clones, roughly 74% of them singletons. The clonotype was recovered from a human donor with narcolepsy. Sequencing was carried out using CD45RA- memory CD4+ T cells from PBMCs.

In nucleotides, the CDR3 is TGTGCCAGCAGTGACCACAGGGGAGGCGACGAGCAGTACTTC. Its translation is CASSDHRGGDEQYF. The chain has TRBV25-1 and TRBJ2-7; TRBD1 might be the D (7 bases). The V and J ends lost 3 bases and 5 bases respectively, with 14 bases between them. The germline V gene has CDR1 MGHDK and CDR2 SYGVNS. The CDR3 runs to 14 residues.